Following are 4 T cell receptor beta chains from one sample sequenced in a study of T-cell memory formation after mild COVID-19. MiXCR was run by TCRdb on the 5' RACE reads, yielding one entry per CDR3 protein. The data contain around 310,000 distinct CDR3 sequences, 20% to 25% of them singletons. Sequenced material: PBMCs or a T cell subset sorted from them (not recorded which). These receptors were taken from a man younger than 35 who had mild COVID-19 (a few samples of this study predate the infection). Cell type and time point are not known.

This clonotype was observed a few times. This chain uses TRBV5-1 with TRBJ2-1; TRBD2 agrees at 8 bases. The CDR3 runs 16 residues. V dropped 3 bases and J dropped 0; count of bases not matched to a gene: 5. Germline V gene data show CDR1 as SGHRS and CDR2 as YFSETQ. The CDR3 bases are TGCGCCAGCAGCTCAAACAGCGGGGGCTCCTACAATGAGCAGTTCTTC. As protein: CASSSNSGGSYNEQFF.

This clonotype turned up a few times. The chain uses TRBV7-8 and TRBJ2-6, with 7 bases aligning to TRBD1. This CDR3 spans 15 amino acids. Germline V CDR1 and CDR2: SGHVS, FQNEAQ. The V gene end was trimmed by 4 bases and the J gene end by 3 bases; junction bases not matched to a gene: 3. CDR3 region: CASSYRGRGANVLTF. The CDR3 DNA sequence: TGTGCCAGCAGCTACAGGGGACGTGGGGCCAACGTCCTGACTTTC.

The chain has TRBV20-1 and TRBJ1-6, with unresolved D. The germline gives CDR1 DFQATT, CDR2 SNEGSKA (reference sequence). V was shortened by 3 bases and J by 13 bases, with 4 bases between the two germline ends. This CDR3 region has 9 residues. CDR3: CSARDPLHF. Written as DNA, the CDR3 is TGCAGTGCTAGGGACCCCCTCCACTTT.

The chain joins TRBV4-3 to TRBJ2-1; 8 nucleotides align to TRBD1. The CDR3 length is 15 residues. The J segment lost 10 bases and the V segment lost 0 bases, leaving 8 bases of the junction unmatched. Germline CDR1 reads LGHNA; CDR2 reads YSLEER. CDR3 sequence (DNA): TGCGCCAGCAGCCAAGAGGCGGGACAGGCGAGGGAGCAGTTCTTC. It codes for CASSQEAGQAREQFF.